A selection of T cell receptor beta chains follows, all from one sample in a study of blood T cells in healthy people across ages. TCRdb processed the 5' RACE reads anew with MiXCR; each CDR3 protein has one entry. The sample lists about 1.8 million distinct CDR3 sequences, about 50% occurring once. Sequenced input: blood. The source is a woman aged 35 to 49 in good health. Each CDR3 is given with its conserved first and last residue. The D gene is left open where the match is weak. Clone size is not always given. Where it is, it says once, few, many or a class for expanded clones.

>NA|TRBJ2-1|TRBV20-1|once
TGCAGTGCTAGCAGGGACTCGAGCCACAATGAGCAGTTCTTC
CSASRDSSHNEQFF
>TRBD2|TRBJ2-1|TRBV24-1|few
TGTGCCACCACCCCCGGGACTAGCGGGGATTATGAGCAGTTCTTC
CATTPGTSGDYEQFF
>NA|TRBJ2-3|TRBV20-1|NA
TGCAGTGCTTGGGACATGGTCACCCACAACACAGATACGCAGTATTTT
CSAWDMVTHNTDTQYF
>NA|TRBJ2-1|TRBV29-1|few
TGCAGCGTTGAAGAGGCAGAGAAATACAATGAGCAGTTCTTC
CSVEEAEKYNEQFF
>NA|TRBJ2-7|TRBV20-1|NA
TGCAGTGCCCCGGGACTCCGGAACGAGCAGTACTTC
CSAPGLRNEQYF
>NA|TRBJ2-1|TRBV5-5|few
TGTGCCAGCATTAGCGATCGGGGAGCAGGTCCCTACAATGAGCAGTTCTTC
CASISDRGAGPYNEQFF
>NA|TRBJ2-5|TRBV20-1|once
TGCAGTGCTAGAGGGATCAGTCAAGAGACCCAGTACTTC
CSARGISQETQYF
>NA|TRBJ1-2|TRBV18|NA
TGTGCCAGCTCACCTGCCCTTAATAGCGGCTACACCTTC
CASSPALNSGYTF
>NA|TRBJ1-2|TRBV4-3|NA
TGCGCCAGCAGCCGGGTCCACGGAGACTATGTCGGCTACACCTTT
CASSRVHGDYVGYTF
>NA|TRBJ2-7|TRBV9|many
TGTGCCAGCAGCCCCAACCCCGGCTCCTACGAGCAGTACTTC
CASSPNPGSYEQYF
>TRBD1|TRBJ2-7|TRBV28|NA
TGTGCCGGCAGGACCGGGACAGGGGGTTACGAGCAGTACTTC
CAGRTGTGGYEQYF
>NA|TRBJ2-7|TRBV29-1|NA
TGCAGCGTTGAGACCGGGGCGAACTACGAGCAGTACTTC
CSVETGANYEQYF
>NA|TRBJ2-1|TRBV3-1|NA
TGTGCCAGCAGCCAAGAAGTAAGGGTCGAGCAGTTCTTC
CASSQEVRVEQFF
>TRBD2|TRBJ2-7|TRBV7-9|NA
TGTGCCAGCAGCCGGGGGGAGCTCGAGCAGTACTTC
CASSRGELEQYF
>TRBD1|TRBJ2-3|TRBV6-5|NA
TGTGCCAGCAGACTCCCGGGACAGCAGCAGTATTTT
CASRLPGQQQYF
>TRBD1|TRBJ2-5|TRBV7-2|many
TGTGCCAGCAGCGTCAGGGGGCTCCAAGAGACCCAGTACTTC
CASSVRGLQETQYF
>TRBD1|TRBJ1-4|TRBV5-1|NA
TGCGCCAGCAGCTTGGGGGACAGGGAGGGTGAAAAACTGTTTTTT
CASSLGDREGEKLFF
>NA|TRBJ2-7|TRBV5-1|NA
TGCGCCAGCAGCGACAACTACAGGGATAGTAGGTACGAGCAGTACTTC
CASSDNYRDSRYEQYF
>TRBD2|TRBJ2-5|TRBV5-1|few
TGCGCCAGCAGCTTATCCGGGACTAGCCCAGAGACCCAGTACTTC
CASSLSGTSPETQYF
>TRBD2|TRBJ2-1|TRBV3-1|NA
TGTGCCAGCAGCCAAGCAATGCGAACTAGCGGATACAATGAGCAGTTCTTC
CASSQAMRTSGYNEQFF
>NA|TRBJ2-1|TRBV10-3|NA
TGTGCCATCAGTAAGGACTTAAACTTCAGTGAGCAGTTCTTC
CAISKDLNFSEQFF
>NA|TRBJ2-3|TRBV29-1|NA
TGCAGCGTTGGTCTGCGGCTCACAGATACGCAGTATTTT
CSVGLRLTDTQYF
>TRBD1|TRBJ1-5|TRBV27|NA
TGTGCCAGCAGGACAGGGGTGGGCAATCAGCCCCAGCATTTT
CASRTGVGNQPQHF
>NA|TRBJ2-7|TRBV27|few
TGTGCCAGCAGTACGCCACGACCACCCTACGAGCAGTACTTC
CASSTPRPPYEQYF
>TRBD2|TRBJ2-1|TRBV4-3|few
TGCGCCAGCAGCCAAATTAAACCGGGACTAGGGACCTACAATGAGCAGTTCTTC
CASSQIKPGLGTYNEQFF
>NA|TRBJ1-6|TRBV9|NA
TGTGCCAGCAGCGTAGAGGTAGGGGGAAGAGTCAGTTCACCCCTCCACTTT
CASSVEVGGRVSSPLHF
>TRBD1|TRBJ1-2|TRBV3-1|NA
TGTGCCAGCAGCCAAGGGCTGGGACAGGGGGTCCGGAACTATGGCTACACCTTC
CASSQGLGQGVRNYGYTF
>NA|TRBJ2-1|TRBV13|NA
TGTGCCAGCAGCCCTTCGGCCTACAGCAATGAGCAGTTCTTC
CASSPSAYSNEQFF
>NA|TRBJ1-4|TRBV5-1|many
TGCGCCAGCAGCACGAATTTGGGACCTCGGGAAAAACTGTTTTTT
CASSTNLGPREKLFF
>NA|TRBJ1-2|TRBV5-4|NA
TGTGCCAGCAGCTTGGTCGGTTTGAACAACACCTTC
CASSLVGLNNTF
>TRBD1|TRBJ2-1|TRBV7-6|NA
TGTGCCAGCAGCTTCCGGGACAGGGTATTGGGCTACAATGAGCAGTTCTTC
CASSFRDRVLGYNEQFF
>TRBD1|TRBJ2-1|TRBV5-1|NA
TGCGCCAGCAGCTTGGACGAGACAGGGTTTGCTCCCTCCTACAATGAGCAGTTCTTC
CASSLDETGFAPSYNEQFF
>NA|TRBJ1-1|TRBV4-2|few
TGTGCCAGCAGCCCACCGGGACCCCAGGGCACTGAAGCTTTCTTT
CASSPPGPQGTEAFF
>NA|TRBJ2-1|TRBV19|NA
TGTGCCAGTAGTGAAACCGGGACATCCTTTGAGCAGTTCTTC
CASSETGTSFEQFF
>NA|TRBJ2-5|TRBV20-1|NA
TGCAGTGCTAGAGACTGGAGCCAGTTAGAGACCCAGTACTTC
CSARDWSQLETQYF
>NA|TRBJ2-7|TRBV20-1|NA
TGCAGTGCAGGGGGGGGCAGGTACGAGCAGTACTTC
CSAGGGRYEQYF
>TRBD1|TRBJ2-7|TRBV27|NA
TGTGCCAGCAGAGGACAGGGCTTCGGATCCTACGAGCAGTACTTC
CASRGQGFGSYEQYF
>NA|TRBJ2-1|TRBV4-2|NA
TGTGCCAGCAGCCGACGGGACGCCCTACCTGCGGGGTACAATGAGCAGTTCTTC
CASSRRDALPAGYNEQFF
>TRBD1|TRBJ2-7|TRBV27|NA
TGTGCCAGCACCGTACAGGGGAACTACAATGAGCAGTACTTC
CASTVQGNYNEQYF